This section outlines one T cell receptor beta chain sequence together with its context. The data were taken from a study of blood T cell repertoires in COVID-19. Across the study: Material from acute and convalescent COVID-19 was sourced from the United States, Italy and Spain. PBMCs, B-cell-depleted T cells, or T cells provided the cDNA or gDNA that made up the material.

Assay: immunoSEQ multiplex PCR; the TCRdb copy retains only in-frame clones and omits some. The table includes tens of thousands of clones, approximately 92% detected once. Germline CDR1 and CDR2: MNHEY and SVGAGI. The CDR3 consists of 14 residues. V was pared by 6 bases and J by 5 bases, with 6 bases of the junction left unmatched. The receptor was isolated from a man between 60 and 70 years old with acute or convalescent COVID-19. Material: peripheral blood. The V and J genes are TRBV6-5 and TRBJ1-5, with TRBD1 identical over 8 bases. CDR3 in DNA: TGTGCCAGCAGGAAGGACAGGGATTATCAGCCCCAGCATTTT. Translated, it gives CASRKDRDYQPQHF.